This entry describes one T cell receptor (beta chain). This clonotype showed up just a few times. Its antigen remains undetermined. Within one base of it there is no much larger clone, and no base qualities were kept. Libraries came from 5' RACE. The reads were generated on a NextSeq 500. To correct for sequencing error and PCR bias, the TCR library protocol tagged individual cDNA molecules with unique molecular identifiers. TCR alpha and beta chains were both sequenced, and the abundances of alpha and beta sequences in each sample were closely correlated with each other. The study's own analysis went as follows. V gene, J gene and CDR3 annotation of TCR sequences was performed with Decombinator V4. TCRs were defined as expanded if a significant change between any two time points was detected under a Poisson model with p below 0.0001. Abundances of TCRs were expressed as counts per million after normalisation to the total number of TCRs sequenced in each sample. MAIT TCRs were defined by TRAV1-2 paired with TRAJ12, TRAJ20 or TRAJ33, and iNKT TCRs by TRAV10 paired with TRAJ18. A search of VDJdb, accessed on 1 November 2021, was run for TCRs annotated to CMV, EBV and SARS-CoV-2, with TCRs annotated for multiple antigens excluded. TCRdb reprocessed the public reads (quality trimming at Q25 with fastp, clone calling with MiXCR) and kept in-frame beta chains. Records with the same CDR3 protein are collapsed into one entry carrying the most frequent genes and DNA. The V and J calls were determined by TCRdb, not by the authors. The sample records over 90,000 distinct CDR3 sequences, under 15% of which are singletons. Over 5% of the sample is in the top ten clones.

Set within a cohort of healthcare workers in London, UK, this nested case-control study involved weekly PCR testing of nasopharyngeal swabs along with blood sampling. Healthcare workers were recruited between 23 and 31 March 2020, during the week of the UK lockdown, and were followed weekly for up to roughly 16 weeks. This sample was included in a study of early T cells in non-severe SARS-CoV-2 infection (dated by TCRdb to about 2021). Regarding the complete study: TCR sequencing used bulk RNA from unsorted whole blood, so alpha and beta chains could not be paired. General findings and caveats noted by the study authors: VDJdb matching was skewed toward anti-spike CD8 responses and likely underestimated virus-specific expansions, missing private and CD4 specificities.

Inclusive of the bounding cysteine and phenylalanine, the CDR3 is 14 residues long. The retained sequence is limited to the CDR3, 42 bases, with the frame set at the first base. V loses 6 bases of germline sequence and J loses 5 bases, and the interval between the two ends is 17 bases. Reading the germline V gene gives CDR1 MNHNS and CDR2 SASEGT. This receptor was identified in an adult who was a healthcare worker with PCR-confirmed SARS-CoV-2 infection or an uninfected control (not recorded which). This receptor chain uses TRBV6-1 and TRBJ2-7, with the D gene not confidently named. Sequencing was done on a sample of whole blood. The CDR3 region has the sequence CASSQSNGNDEQYF. At the DNA level, the sequence is TGTGCCAGCAGCCAAAGCAATGGTAACGACGAGCAGTACTTC.